This record looks at one T cell receptor beta chain sequence and its context. Its cognate antigen is unknown. This sample was taken from a study of shared clonotypes between healthy human individuals. Germline CDR1 is SGHVS and CDR2 is FNYEAQ. V was pared by 2 bases and J by 4 bases, with 7 bases between. CDR3 length: 13 residues. Overall study findings and caveats: Relative to clonotypes present in all four donors, those not shared had lower generation probabilities. With several donors compared, roughly 5% of naive CD4 clonotypes were shared.

CD8 cells classed as naive were CD45RO-negative and positively selected for CCR7, excluding terminally differentiated effector memory CD45RA+ cells. The authors loaded about 200 ng DNA, 25,000 to 30,000 T cell genomes, into sorted-subset replicate PCRs. Per the original data handling: ImmunoSEQ yielded junction-only sequences lacking quality scores, so filtering differed. TCRdb's table, derived via immunoSEQ multiplex PCR, lists solely in-frame clones and lacks some. V and J calls plus clone size are reproduced from that table; the DNA served to infer D and trimming. The table records almost 700,000 clones, 92% of them present only once.

The specimen was naive CD8+ T cells sorted from blood. The TCR sequence derives from a young man in good health. The chain links TRBV7-6 to TRBJ2-3; no clear D gene. Here the CDR3 reads CASSLRTADTQYF. The CDR3 coding sequence is TGTGCCAGCAGCTTACGAACGGCAGATACGCAGTATTTT.